The TCR beta chain under discussion was sequenced for a study of STAT5B mutations in CD4+ large granular lymphocyte leukemia. Germline V CDR1 and CDR2: MGHRA, YSYEKL. The CDR3 loop spans 15 amino acids. The V end lost 0 bases, the J end lost 3 bases, and 12 bases lay between the germline ends. Details on this clone: The antigen is not known.

This was a survey-level run. The repertoire was sequenced with immunoSEQ multiplex PCR; TCRdb's copy has only in-frame clones and lacks some. Found here are 30,000 or so clones, approximately 80% of them singletons; the top ten hold roughly 2%. Healthy controls were blood donor buffy coats. Findings and caveats of the study: Patient CD4-sorted repertoires stayed more clonal than healthy ones after leukemic-clone removal. Top patient clones used TRBV06 genes more often: 8/27 versus 2/35 in controls.

The receptor was isolated from a human donor in good health. The chain combines TRBV4-1 with TRBJ2-7; D uncertain. Sequencing was carried out using CD4+ T cells from blood buffy coats. The DNA of the CDR3 is TGCGCCAGCAGCCAAGATAGAGGCGTTTACTACGAGCAGTACTTC. Translation gives CASSQDRGVYYEQYF.